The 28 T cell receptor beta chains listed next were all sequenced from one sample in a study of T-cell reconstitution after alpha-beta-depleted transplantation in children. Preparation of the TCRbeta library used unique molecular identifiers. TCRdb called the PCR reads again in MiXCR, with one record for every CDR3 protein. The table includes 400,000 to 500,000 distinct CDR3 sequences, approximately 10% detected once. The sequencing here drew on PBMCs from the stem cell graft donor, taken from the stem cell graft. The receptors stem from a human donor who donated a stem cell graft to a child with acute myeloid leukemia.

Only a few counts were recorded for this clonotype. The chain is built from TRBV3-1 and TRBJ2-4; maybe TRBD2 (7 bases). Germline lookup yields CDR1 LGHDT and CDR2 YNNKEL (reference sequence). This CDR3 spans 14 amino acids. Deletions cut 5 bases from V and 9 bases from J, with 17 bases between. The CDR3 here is CASSRDYPGVIQYF. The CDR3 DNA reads TGTGCCAGCAGCAGGGACTACCCAGGGGTCATTCAGTACTTC.

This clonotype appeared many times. CDR3 loop: CASRPAIGRRRSYNEQFF. The CDR3 nucleotides read TGTGCCAGCAGACCGGCAATAGGGCGGCGACGATCCTACAATGAGCAGTTCTTC. The J gene is TRBJ2-1, the V gene TRBV11-1; D ambiguous. The germline V and J ends were trimmed by 6 bases and 1 base, with 22 bases remaining between them. Germline CDR1 SGHAT, CDR2 FQDESV (reference sequence). The CDR3 is 18 amino acids.

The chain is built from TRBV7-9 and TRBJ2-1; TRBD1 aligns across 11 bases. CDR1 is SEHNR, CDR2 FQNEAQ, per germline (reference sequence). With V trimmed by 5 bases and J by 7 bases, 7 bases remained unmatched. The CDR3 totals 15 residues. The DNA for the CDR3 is TGTGCCAGCAGCCCGGGACAGGGGGTTGGGAATGAGCAGTTCTTC. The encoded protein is CASSPGQGVGNEQFF.

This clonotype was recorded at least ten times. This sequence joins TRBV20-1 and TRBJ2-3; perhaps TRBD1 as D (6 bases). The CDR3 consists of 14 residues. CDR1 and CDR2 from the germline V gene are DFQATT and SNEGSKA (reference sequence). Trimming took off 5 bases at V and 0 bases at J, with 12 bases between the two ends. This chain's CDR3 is CSARTDFSTDTQYF. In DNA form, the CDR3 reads TGCAGTGCTCGGACAGACTTTAGCACAGATACGCAGTATTTT.

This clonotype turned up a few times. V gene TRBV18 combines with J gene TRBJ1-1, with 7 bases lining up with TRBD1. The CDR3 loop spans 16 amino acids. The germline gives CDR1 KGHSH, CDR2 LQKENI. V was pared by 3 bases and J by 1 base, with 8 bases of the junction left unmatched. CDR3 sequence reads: CASSPFGQAANTEAFF. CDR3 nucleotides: TGTGCCAGCTCACCTTTCGGACAGGCTGCGAACACTGAAGCTTTCTTT.

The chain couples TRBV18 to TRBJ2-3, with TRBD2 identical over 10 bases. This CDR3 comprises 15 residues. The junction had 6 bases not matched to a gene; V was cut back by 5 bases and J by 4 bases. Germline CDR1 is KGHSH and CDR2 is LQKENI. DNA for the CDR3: TGTGCCAGCTCATCCCTAGCGGGAGTAGCAGATACGCAGTATTTT. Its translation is CASSSLAGVADTQYF.

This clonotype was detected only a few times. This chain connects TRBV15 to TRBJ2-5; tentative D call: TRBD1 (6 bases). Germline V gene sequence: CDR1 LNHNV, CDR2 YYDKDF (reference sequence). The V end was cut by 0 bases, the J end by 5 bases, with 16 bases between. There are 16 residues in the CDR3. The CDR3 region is CATSRDLSGVGETQYF. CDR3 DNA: TGTGCCACCAGCAGAGATCTGTCAGGGGTCGGGGAGACCCAGTACTTC. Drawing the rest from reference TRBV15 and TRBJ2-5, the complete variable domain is DAMVIQNPRYQVTQFGKPVTLSCSQTLNHNVMYWYQQKSSQAPKLLFHYYDKDFNNEADTPDNFQSRRPNTSFCFLDIRSPGLGDTAMYLCATSRDLSGVGETQYFGPGTRLLVL.

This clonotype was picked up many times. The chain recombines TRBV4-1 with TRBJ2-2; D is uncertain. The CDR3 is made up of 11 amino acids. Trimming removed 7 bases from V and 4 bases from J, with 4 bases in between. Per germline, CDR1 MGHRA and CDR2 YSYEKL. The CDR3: CASTSTGELFF. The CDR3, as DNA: TGCGCCAGCACCTCCACCGGGGAGCTGTTTTTT.

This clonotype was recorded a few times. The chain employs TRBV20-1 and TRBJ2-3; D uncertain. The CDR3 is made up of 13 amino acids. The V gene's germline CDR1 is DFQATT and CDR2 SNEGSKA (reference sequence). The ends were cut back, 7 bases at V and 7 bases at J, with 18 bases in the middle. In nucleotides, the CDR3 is TGCAGTGTTTCCCAAACCGAGGCAAATACGCAGTATTTT. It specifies CSVSQTEANTQYF.

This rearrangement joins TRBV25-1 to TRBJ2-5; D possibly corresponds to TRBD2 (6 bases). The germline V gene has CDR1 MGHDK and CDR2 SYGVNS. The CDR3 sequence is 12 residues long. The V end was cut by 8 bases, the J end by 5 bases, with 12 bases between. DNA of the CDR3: TGTGCCAGCGCTTCAAGCGGGGAGACCCAGTACTTC. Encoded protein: CASASSGETQYF.

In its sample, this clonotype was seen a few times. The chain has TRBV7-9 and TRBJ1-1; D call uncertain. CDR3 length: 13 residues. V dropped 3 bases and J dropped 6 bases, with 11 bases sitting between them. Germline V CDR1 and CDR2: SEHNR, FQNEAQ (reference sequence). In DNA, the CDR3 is TGTGCCAGCAGCTTTAGGTTTATCGCTGAAGCTTTCTTT. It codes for CASSFRFIAEAFF.

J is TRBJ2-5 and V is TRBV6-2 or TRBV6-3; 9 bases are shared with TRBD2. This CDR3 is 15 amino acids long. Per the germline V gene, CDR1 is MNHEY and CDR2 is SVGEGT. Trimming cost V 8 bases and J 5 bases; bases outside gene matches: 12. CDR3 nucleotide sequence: TGTGCCAGCTGGGGTAGCGGGAGCTTAGGGGAGACCCAGTACTTC. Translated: CASWGSGSLGETQYF.

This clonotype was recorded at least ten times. The CDR3 sequence: CASTATSGITDTQYF. As DNA, the CDR3 is TGTGCCAGCACCGCGACTAGCGGAATCACAGATACGCAGTATTTT. V gene TRBV7-9 combines with J gene TRBJ2-3, with TRBD2 matching over 9 bases. CDR1 and CDR2 (germline): SEHNR, FQNEAQ (reference sequence). The CDR3 loop spans 15 amino acids. The J segment lost 2 bases and the V segment lost 7 bases, leaving 7 bases of the junction unmatched.

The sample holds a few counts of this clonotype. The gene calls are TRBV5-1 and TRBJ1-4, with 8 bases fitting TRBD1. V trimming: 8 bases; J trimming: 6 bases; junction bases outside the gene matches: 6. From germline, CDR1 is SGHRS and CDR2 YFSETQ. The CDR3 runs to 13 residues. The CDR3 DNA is TGCGCCAGTCGGCAGGGGGCGGATGAAAAACTGTTTTTT. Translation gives CASRQGADEKLFF.

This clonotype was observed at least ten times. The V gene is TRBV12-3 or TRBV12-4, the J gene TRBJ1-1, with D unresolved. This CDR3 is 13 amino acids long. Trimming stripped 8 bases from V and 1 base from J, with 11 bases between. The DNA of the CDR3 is TGTGCCAGCCGTAGAACAGAGAACACTGAAGCTTTCTTT. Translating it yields CASRRTENTEAFF.

The CDR3 coding sequence is TGCAGTGCTAGAGGAGGGCCTAGCGGGGGGGCTGTAGATACGCAGTATTTT. This encodes CSARGGPSGGAVDTQYF. The rearrangement joins TRBV20-1 to TRBJ2-3; 12 bases line up with TRBD2. Germline V gene lookup returns CDR1 DFQATT and CDR2 SNEGSKA (reference sequence). The trim removed 1 base at V and 5 bases at J, leaving 10 bases unmatched. This CDR3 is 17 amino acids long.

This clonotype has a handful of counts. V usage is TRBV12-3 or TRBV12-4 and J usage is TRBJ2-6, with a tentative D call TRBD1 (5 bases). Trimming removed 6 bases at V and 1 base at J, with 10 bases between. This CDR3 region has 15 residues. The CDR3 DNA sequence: TGTGCCAGCAGACCTCCAGGGTCTGGGGCCAACGTCCTGACTTTC. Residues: CASRPPGSGANVLTF.

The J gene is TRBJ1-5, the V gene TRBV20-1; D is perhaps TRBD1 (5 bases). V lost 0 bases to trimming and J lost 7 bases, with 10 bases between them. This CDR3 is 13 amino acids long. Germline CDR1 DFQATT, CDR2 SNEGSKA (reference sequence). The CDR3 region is CSAREGGAQPQHF. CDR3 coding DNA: TGCAGTGCTAGAGAGGGAGGGGCCCAGCCCCAGCATTTT.

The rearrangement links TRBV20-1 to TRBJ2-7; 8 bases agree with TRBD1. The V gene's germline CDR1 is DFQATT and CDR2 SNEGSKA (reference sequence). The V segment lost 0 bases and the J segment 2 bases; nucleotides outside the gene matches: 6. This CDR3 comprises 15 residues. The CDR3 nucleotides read TGCAGTGCTAGAGACCGGACAGGGTCCGCCTACGAGCAGTACTTC. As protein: CSARDRTGSAYEQYF.

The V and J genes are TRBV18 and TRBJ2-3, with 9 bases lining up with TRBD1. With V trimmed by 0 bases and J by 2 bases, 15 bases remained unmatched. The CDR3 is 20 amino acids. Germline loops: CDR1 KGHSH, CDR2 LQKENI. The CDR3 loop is CASSPPFMTGGLRATDTQYF. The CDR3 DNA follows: TGTGCCAGCTCACCACCGTTTATGACAGGGGGTTTACGCGCCACAGATACGCAGTATTTT.

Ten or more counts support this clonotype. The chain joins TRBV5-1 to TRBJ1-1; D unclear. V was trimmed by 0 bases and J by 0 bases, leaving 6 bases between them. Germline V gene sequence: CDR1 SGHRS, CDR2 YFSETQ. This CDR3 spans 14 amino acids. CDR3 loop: CASSLVGLNTEAFF. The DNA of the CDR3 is TGCGCCAGCAGCTTGGTGGGGTTGAACACTGAAGCTTTCTTT.

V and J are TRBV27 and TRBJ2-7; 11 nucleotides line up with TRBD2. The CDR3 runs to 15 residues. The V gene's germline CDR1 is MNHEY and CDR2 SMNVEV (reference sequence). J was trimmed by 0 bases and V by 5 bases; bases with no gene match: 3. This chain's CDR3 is CASSQTSGSSYEQYF. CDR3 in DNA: TGTGCCAGCAGTCAAACTAGCGGGAGCTCCTACGAGCAGTACTTC.

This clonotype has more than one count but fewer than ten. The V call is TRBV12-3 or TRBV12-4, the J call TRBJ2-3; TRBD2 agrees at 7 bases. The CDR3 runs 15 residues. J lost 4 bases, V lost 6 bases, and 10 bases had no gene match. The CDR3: CASSPRGSGSDTQYF. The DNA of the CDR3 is TGTGCCAGCAGCCCCCGCGGGAGCGGGTCAGATACGCAGTATTTT.

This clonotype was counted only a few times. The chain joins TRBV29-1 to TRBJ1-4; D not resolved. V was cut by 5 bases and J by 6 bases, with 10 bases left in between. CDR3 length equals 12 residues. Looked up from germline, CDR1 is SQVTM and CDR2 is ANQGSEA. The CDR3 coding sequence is TGCAGCGTTTTTTCCGGGGATGAAAAACTGTTTTTT. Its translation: CSVFSGDEKLFF.

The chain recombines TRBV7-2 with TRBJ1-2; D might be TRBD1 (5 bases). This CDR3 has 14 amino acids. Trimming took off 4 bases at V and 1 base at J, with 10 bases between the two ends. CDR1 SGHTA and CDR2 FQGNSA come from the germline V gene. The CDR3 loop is CASSSRQNNYGYTF. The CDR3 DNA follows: TGTGCCAGCAGCTCGAGACAGAATAACTATGGCTACACCTTC.

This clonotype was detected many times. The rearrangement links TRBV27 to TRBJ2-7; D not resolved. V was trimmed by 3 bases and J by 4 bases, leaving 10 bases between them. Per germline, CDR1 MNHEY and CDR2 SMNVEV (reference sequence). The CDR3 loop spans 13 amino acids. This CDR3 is CASSFLLGYEQYF. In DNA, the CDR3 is TGTGCCAGCAGTTTCCTATTGGGGTACGAGCAGTACTTC.

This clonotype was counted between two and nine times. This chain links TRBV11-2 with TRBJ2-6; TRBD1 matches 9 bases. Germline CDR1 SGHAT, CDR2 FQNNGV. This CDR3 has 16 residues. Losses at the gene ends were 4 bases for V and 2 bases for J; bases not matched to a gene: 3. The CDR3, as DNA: TGTGCCAGCAGCTCAGGGGACAGGGCTGGGGCCAACGTCCTGACTTTC. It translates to CASSSGDRAGANVLTF.

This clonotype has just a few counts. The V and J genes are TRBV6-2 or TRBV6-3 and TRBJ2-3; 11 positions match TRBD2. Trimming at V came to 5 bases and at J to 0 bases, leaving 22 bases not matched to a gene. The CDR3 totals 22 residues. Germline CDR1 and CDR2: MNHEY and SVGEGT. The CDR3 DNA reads TGTGCCAGCAGTCTCAAGGGGGTTCGACGGCTAGCGGGGGGCCCTAGCACAGATACGCAGTATTTT. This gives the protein CASSLKGVRRLAGGPSTDTQYF.